What follows is one TCR beta chain and its context. This sample was included in a study of blood T cell repertoires in COVID-19. Study context: The study drew acute and convalescent COVID-19 samples from the United States, Italy and Spain.

Germline V gene data show CDR1 as MDHEN and CDR2 as SYDVKM. V dropped 6 bases and J dropped 4; count of bases not matched to a gene: 11. This CDR3 spans 15 amino acids. Methods used by the authors: Amplification of reference gene primers was used by the study to estimate nucleated cell counts. Profiling relied on immunoSEQ multiplex PCR, and the TCRdb table lists in-frame clones only, not all of them. The D gene and trimming were derived from the DNA, and the V and J assignments and clone size from that table. Of about 230,000 clones in the sample, around 84% are singletons; the top ten hold about 0.93%.

Sequencing was carried out using peripheral blood. The origin of this receptor is a man aged 40-50 years with acute or convalescent COVID-19. The gene calls are TRBV28 and TRBJ2-5; TRBD1 matches 7 bases. CDR3 sequence reads: CASRSGQLGGETQYF. The CDR3, as DNA: TGTGCCAGCAGGTCGGGACAGCTAGGGGGAGAGACCCAGTACTTC.